These T cell receptor beta chains were read from a single sample in a study of blood T cell repertoires in COVID-19. Only in-frame clones appear in the TCRdb table, and some are missing; sequencing was by immunoSEQ multiplex PCR. The sample lists around 150,000 clones; roughly 87% were seen once. Sequenced sample: peripheral blood. Every receptor here comes from a woman aged 55-70 years with active or convalescent COVID-19. Each CDR3 is given with its conserved first and last residue. Each record gives: D gene, clone size, V gene, J gene, CDR3 protein, CDR3 DNA. D genes are given only for firm matches. Clone size is not always given. Where it is, it says once, few, many or a class for expanded clones.

D: TRBD1
size: -
V: TRBV18
J: TRBJ2-1
CDR3: CASSAPGQESNEQFF
DNA: TGTGCCAGCTCAGCTCCGGGACAGGAGTCCAATGAGCAGTTCTTC

D: -
size: -
V: TRBV6-5
J: TRBJ1-1
CDR3: CASGRQAMNTEAFF
DNA: TGTGCCAGCGGAAGACAGGCCATGAACACTGAAGCTTTCTTT

D: TRBD1
size: -
V: TRBV30
J: TRBJ1-2
CDR3: CAWSRTGTYGYTF
DNA: TGTGCCTGGAGTCGGACAGGGACCTATGGCTACACCTTC

D: -
size: once
V: TRBV5-8
J: TRBJ1-5
CDR3: CASSSRPGFNQPQHF
DNA: TGTGCCAGCAGCTCAAGGCCGGGGTTCAATCAGCCCCAGCATTTT

D: TRBD2
size: -
V: TRBV3-1/TRBV3-2
J: TRBJ2-7
CDR3: CASSQEGGLAREQYF
DNA: TGTGCCAGCAGCCAAGAAGGGGGACTAGCGAGAGAGCAGTACTTC

D: -
size: -
V: TRBV24-1
J: TRBJ1-5
CDR3: CATSAAGEPQHF
DNA: TGTGCCACCAGTGCCGCAGGGGAGCCCCAGCATTTT

D: TRBD2
size: medium-sized
V: TRBV7-2
J: TRBJ2-5
CDR3: CASSSLSGGAEKTQYF
DNA: TGTGCCAGCAGCTCTTTAAGCGGGGGGGCCGAAAAGACCCAGTACTTC

D: -
size: -
V: TRBV10-3
J: TRBJ2-3
CDR3: CAISGGAVPDTQYF
DNA: TGTGCCATCAGTGGGGGAGCGGTCCCAGATACGCAGTATTTT

D: -
size: -
V: TRBV19
J: TRBJ1-5
CDR3: CASSIITGLVLYQPQHF
DNA: TGTGCCAGTAGTATAATCACAGGGTTGGTTTTATATCAGCCCCAGCATTTT

D: TRBD1
size: -
V: TRBV6-2/TRBV6-3
J: TRBJ1-2
CDR3: CASSAQRDRPYGYTF
DNA: TGTGCCAGCAGCGCTCAACGGGACAGGCCCTATGGCTACACCTTC

D: -
size: -
V: TRBV18
J: TRBJ1-2
CDR3: CASSQQGDGYTF
DNA: TGTGCCAGCTCACAACAGGGTGACGGCTACACCTTC

D: -
size: -
V: TRBV2
J: TRBJ1-2
CDR3: CASSGSWGRGGYTF
DNA: TGTGCCAGCAGTGGAAGTTGGGGGCGAGGTGGCTACACCTTC

D: -
size: -
V: TRBV19
J: TRBJ2-7
CDR3: CASSGLEPYEQYF
DNA: TGTGCCAGTAGCGGTTTAGAACCCTACGAGCAGTACTTC

D: -
size: -
V: TRBV11-2
J: TRBJ2-5
CDR3: CASSFAGEFVQETQYF
DNA: TGTGCCAGCAGCTTTGCAGGGGAGTTCGTCCAAGAGACCCAGTACTTC

D: -
size: -
V: TRBV10-3
J: TRBJ2-5
CDR3: CAISEQRRTQYF
DNA: TGTGCCATCAGTGAGCAGAGGAGGACCCAGTACTTC

D: -
size: -
V: TRBV6-1
J: TRBJ2-5
CDR3: CASSEWGDQETQYF
DNA: TGTGCCAGCAGTGAATGGGGCGATCAAGAGACCCAGTACTTC

D: TRBD2
size: -
V: TRBV9
J: TRBJ2-7
CDR3: CASSGGLAGTYEQYF
DNA: TGTGCCAGCAGCGGGGGACTAGCGGGGACCTACGAGCAGTACTTC

D: -
size: -
V: TRBV5-6
J: TRBJ1-2
CDR3: CASSSAGGANYGYTF
DNA: TGTGCCAGCAGCTCCGCCGGGGGAGCTAACTATGGCTACACCTTC

D: TRBD2
size: -
V: TRBV19
J: TRBJ2-3
CDR3: CASRYHRTGEGDTQYF
DNA: TGTGCCAGTAGGTACCACCGGACGGGGGAGGGAGATACGCAGTATTTT

D: TRBD1
size: -
V: TRBV5-5
J: TRBJ1-2
CDR3: CASSTGTGDGYTF
DNA: TGTGCCAGCAGCACCGGGACAGGGGATGGCTACACCTTC

D: -
size: -
V: TRBV5-1
J: TRBJ1-3
CDR3: CASSLMGSSGNTIYF
DNA: TGCGCCAGCAGCTTGATGGGCTCCTCTGGAAACACCATATATTTT

D: -
size: -
V: TRBV9
J: TRBJ1-1
CDR3: CASSVDGAVNTEAFF
DNA: TGTGCCAGCAGCGTAGATGGGGCGGTGAACACTGAAGCTTTCTTT

D: TRBD2
size: -
V: TRBV9
J: TRBJ2-3
CDR3: CASSAGTTTDTQYF
DNA: TGTGCCAGCAGCGCCGGGACTACCACAGATACGCAGTATTTT

D: -
size: -
V: TRBV6-2/TRBV6-3
J: TRBJ2-2
CDR3: CASSRASRNTGELFF
DNA: TGTGCCAGCAGCCGGGCAAGCAGGAACACCGGGGAGCTGTTTTTT

D: TRBD1
size: few
V: TRBV29-1
J: TRBJ1-2
CDR3: CSVPQEEGALGGYTF
DNA: TGCAGCGTTCCCCAGGAGGAGGGGGCTTTGGGTGGCTACACCTTC

D: -
size: -
V: TRBV5-8
J: TRBJ2-3
CDR3: CASSLGQVTDTQYF
DNA: TGTGCCAGCAGCTTGGGACAGGTTACAGATACGCAGTATTTT

D: -
size: -
V: TRBV6-1
J: TRBJ2-4
CDR3: CASSEWYSGNAGYF
DNA: TGTGCCAGCAGTGAATGGTATAGTGGGAACGCGGGGTACTTC

D: TRBD1
size: once
V: TRBV27
J: TRBJ1-2
CDR3: CASSLGLRTGDGYTF
DNA: TGTGCCAGCAGTTTGGGTTTGAGGACAGGGGATGGCTACACCTTC

D: -
size: -
V: TRBV6-5
J: TRBJ1-1
CDR3: CASSYGPVDTEAFF
DNA: TGTGCCAGCAGTTACGGGCCGGTGGACACTGAAGCTTTCTTT

D: TRBD1
size: few
V: TRBV29-1
J: TRBJ1-4
CDR3: CSVAPTGTNEKLFF
DNA: TGCAGCGTAGCCCCGACAGGGACGAATGAAAAACTGTTTTTT

D: TRBD1
size: -
V: TRBV18
J: TRBJ2-3
CDR3: CASRRTGSTDTQYF
DNA: TGTGCCAGTAGACGGACAGGTAGCACAGATACGCAGTATTTT

D: TRBD1
size: -
V: TRBV5-1
J: TRBJ1-4
CDR3: CASSDDRGTNEKLFF
DNA: TGCGCCAGCAGCGATGACAGGGGCACTAATGAAAAACTGTTTTTT

D: TRBD1
size: -
V: TRBV12-3/TRBV12-4
J: TRBJ1-2
CDR3: CASRRQGGYTF
DNA: TGTGCCAGCAGGCGACAGGGGGGCTACACCTTC

D: TRBD1
size: -
V: TRBV5-1
J: TRBJ1-6
CDR3: CASSPTTGTEYSPLHF
DNA: TGCGCCAGCAGCCCCACTACCGGGACAGAGTATTCACCCCTCCACTTT

D: -
size: -
V: TRBV30
J: TRBJ2-3
CDR3: CAWSRNRALDTQYF
DNA: TGTGCCTGGAGTCGAAACAGGGCCCTAGATACGCAGTATTTT

D: TRBD1
size: -
V: TRBV5-1
J: TRBJ2-5
CDR3: CASSKTTGGEETQYF
DNA: TGCGCCAGCAGCAAGACTACAGGGGGCGAGGAGACCCAGTACTTC

D: TRBD2
size: -
V: TRBV7-2
J: TRBJ2-3
CDR3: CASRGLAGASTDTQYF
DNA: TGTGCCAGCAGAGGACTAGCGGGGGCTAGCACAGATACGCAGTATTTT

D: TRBD2
size: -
V: TRBV9
J: TRBJ2-4
CDR3: CASSVDGGGAAKNIQYF
DNA: TGTGCCAGCAGCGTAGACGGCGGGGGGGCAGCCAAAAACATTCAGTACTTC

D: -
size: few
V: TRBV10-1
J: TRBJ1-4
CDR3: CASSGTATHTNEKLFF
DNA: TGCGCCAGCAGTGGAACCGCTACGCATACCAATGAAAAACTGTTTTTT

D: TRBD1
size: -
V: TRBV29-1
J: TRBJ1-5
CDR3: CSVTTQGAQGQPQHF
DNA: TGCAGCGTTACTACACAGGGGGCGCAGGGTCAGCCCCAGCATTTT